This TCR beta chain was identified during a study of control samples from healthy donors and cancer patients. Assay used: immunoSEQ multiplex PCR; TCRdb lists only in-frame clones, some missing. There are roughly 70,000 clones in the sample; over 70% occur only once, and over 25% lies in the top ten. The CDR3 contains 17 residues. J lost 5 bases, V lost 4 bases, and 11 bases had no gene match. Germline V lookup: CDR1 MDHEN, CDR2 SYDVKM. The chain joins TRBV28 to TRBJ2-6; 7 bases align to TRBD2. The source material was blood. The TCR sequence derives from a man aged 50-59 years in good health. DNA for the CDR3: TGTGCCAGCAGTTCAAGCGGGGAGCTTACGAGGGCCAACGTCCTGACTTTC. Translation: CASSSSGELTRANVLTF.